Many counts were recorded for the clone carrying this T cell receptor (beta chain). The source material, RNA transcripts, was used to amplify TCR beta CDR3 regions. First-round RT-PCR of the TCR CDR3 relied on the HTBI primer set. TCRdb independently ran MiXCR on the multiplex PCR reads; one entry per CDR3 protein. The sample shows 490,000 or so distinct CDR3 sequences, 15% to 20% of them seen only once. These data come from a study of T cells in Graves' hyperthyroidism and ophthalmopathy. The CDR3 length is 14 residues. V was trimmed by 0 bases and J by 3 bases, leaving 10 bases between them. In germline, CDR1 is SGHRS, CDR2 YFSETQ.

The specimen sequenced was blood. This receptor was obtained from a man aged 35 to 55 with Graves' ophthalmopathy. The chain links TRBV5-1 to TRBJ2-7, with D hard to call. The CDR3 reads CASSLEVGHYEQYF. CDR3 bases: TGCGCCAGCAGCTTGGAGGTTGGGCACTACGAGCAGTACTTC.